This TCR beta chain was identified in a study of blood T cell repertoires in COVID-19. Study context: Researchers got acute and convalescent COVID-19 samples from the United States, Italy and Spain.

Assay: immunoSEQ multiplex PCR; the TCRdb copy retains only in-frame clones and omits some. The sample comprises about 140,000 clones, 84% of which are singletons, and about 5.5% rests with the top ten. The CDR3 runs 14 residues. The V and J ends lost 5 bases and 6 bases respectively, with 13 bases between them. Germline V gives CDR1 MNHEY, CDR2 SMNVEV (reference sequence). This receptor was identified in a man aged 35 to 55 with acute COVID-19. V usage is TRBV27 and J usage is TRBJ2-2; D uncertain. Sequenced sample: PBMCs or T cells enriched from blood (not recorded which). The CDR3 bases are TGTGCCAGCAGTATTTGGCAGTTCGCCGGGGAGCTGTTTTTT. Encoded protein: CASSIWQFAGELFF.